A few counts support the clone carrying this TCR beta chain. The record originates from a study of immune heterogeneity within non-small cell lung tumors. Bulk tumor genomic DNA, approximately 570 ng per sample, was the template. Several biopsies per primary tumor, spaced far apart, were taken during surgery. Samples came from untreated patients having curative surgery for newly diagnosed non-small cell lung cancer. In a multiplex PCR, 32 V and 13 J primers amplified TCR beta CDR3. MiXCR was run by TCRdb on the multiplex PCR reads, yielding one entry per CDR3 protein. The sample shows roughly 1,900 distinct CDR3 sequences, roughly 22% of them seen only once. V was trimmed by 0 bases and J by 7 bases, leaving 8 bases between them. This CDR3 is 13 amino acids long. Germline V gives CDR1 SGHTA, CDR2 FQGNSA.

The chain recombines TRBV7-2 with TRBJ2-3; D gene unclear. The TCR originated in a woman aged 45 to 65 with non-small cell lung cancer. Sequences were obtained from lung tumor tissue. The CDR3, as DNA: TGTGCCAGCAGCTTAGCCCGGTCAAATACGCAGTATTTT. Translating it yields CASSLARSNTQYF.